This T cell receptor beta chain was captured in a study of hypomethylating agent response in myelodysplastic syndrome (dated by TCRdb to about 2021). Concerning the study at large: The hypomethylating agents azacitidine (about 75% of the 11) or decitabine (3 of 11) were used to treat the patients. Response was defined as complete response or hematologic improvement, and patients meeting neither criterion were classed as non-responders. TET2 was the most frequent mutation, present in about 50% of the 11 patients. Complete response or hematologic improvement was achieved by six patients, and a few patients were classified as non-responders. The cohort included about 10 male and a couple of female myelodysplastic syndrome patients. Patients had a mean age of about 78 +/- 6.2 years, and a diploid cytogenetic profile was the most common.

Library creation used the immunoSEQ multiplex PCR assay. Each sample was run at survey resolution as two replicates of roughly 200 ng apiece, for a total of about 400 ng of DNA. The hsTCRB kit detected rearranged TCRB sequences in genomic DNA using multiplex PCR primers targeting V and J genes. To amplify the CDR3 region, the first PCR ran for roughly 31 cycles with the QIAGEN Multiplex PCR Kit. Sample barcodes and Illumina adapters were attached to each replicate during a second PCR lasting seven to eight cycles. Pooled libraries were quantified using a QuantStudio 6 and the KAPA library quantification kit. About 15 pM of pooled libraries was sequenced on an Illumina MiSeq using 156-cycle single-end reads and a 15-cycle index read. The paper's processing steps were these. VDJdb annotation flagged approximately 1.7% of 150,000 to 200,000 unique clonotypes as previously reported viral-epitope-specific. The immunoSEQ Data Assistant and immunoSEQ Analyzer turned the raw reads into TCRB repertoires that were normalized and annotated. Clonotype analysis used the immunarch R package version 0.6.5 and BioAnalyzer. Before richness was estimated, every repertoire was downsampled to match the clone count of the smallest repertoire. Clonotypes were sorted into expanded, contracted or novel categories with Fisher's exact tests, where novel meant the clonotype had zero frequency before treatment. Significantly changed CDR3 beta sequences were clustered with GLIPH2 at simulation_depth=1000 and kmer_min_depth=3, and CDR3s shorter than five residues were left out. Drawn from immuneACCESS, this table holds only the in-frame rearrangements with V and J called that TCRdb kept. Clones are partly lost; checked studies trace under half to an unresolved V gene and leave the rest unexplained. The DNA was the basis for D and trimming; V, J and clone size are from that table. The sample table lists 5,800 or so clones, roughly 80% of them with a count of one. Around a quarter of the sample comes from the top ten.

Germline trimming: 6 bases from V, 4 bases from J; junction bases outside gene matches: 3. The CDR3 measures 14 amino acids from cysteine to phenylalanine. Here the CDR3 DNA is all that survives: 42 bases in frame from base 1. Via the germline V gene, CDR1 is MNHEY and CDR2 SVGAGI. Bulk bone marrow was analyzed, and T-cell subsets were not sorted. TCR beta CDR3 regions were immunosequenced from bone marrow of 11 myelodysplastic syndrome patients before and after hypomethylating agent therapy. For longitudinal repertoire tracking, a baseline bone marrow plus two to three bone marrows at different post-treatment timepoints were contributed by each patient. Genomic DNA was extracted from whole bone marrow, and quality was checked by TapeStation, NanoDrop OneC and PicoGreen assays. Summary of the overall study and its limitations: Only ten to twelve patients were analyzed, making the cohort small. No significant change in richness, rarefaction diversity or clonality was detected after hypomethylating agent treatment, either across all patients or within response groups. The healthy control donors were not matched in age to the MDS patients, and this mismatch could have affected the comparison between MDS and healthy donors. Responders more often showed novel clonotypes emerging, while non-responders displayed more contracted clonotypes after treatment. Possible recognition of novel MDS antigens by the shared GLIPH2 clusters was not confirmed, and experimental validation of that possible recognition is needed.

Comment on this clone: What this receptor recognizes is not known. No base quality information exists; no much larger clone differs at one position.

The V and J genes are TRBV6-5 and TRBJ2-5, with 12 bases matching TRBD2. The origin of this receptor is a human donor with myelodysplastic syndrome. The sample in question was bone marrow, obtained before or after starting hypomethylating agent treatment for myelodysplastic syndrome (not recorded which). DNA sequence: TGTGCCAGCAGGGCGACTAGCGGGAGAGAGACCCAGTACTTC. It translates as CASRATSGRETQYF.